This T cell receptor (beta chain) was identified in a study of metastatic and nonmetastatic thyroid tumors. Notes on this clone: Its ends do not fully match the called genes, so a read error is possible.

No treatment had been given to any patient before thyroid surgery. In the study's own analysis: To classify distant metastasis in papillary thyroid cancer, a model was built from CDR3 differences across clinicopathological groups. With MiXCR, TCRdb reprocessed the PCR reads. What appears here as the V and J calls and clone size reflects TCRdb's work, not the paper's. The data contain about 92,000 clones, 14% to 15% of them singletons. Germline CDR1 is SNHLY and CDR2 is FYNNEI. The CDR3 extends over 16 amino acids. The receptor was isolated from a female donor with papillary thyroid cancer or a benign thyroid nodule (not recorded which). Some clones in this sample may be carry-over from other donors' samples. The rearrangement links TRBV2 to TRBJ1-6, with D unclear. What was sequenced was blood. The CDR3 DNA sequence: TGTGCCAGCAGTTATAGGGCTGGGTTTGATAATTCACCCATCCACTTT. Its protein is CASSYRAGFDNSPIHF.